The clone carrying this T cell receptor beta chain occurred a few times. The antigen is undetermined. The PCR used 60 Vbeta and 13 Jbeta primers. The repertoire was sequenced with immunoSEQ multiplex PCR; TCRdb's copy has only in-frame clones and lacks some. This table has about 160,000 clones, approximately 80% appearing once. The sample comes from a study of cytomegalovirus exposure and HLA in healthy donors. About the research overall: From HLA-typed donors, an early data release held about 85 million unique TCRs. The study, taken as a whole, reports: Analysis performed later showed TCR beta chains linked to HLA being more clonally expanded than equally common others. TCR beta chains numbering some 160 were designated cytomegalovirus-associated. A missense variant in DCLRE1C was later tied to TCR beta V- and J-gene trimming.

Sequenced: PBMCs. The source of this sequence is a boy aged 2 to 10 in good health and CMV-seronegative.

DNA of the CDR3: TGTGCCAGCAGCCAGGGTGTAGCGGGATCTAGCACAGATACGCAGTATTTT. Its translation is CASSQGVAGSSTDTQYF. This chain joins TRBV4-2 and TRBJ2-3; 8 nucleotides match TRBD2. The J segment lost 0 bases and the V segment lost 3 bases, leaving 8 bases of the junction unmatched. Per germline, CDR1 LGHNA and CDR2 YNFKEQ. The CDR3 loop spans 17 amino acids.